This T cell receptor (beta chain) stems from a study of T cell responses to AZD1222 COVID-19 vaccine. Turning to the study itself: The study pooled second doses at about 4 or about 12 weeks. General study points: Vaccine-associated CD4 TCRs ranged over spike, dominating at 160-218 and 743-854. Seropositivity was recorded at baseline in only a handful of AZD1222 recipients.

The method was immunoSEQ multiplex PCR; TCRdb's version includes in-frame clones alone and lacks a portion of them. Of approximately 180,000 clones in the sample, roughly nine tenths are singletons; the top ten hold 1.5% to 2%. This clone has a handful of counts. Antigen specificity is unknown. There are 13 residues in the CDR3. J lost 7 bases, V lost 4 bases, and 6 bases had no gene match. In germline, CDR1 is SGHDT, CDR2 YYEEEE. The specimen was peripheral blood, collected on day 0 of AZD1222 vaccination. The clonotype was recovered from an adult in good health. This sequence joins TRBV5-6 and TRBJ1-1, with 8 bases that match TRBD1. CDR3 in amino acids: CASSPWTGSEAFF. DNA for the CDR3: TGTGCCAGCAGCCCCTGGACAGGGAGTGAAGCTTTCTTT.